What follows is one TCR beta chain and its context. Its antigen is unknown. The sample holds no much larger clone one base away, and base qualities are not on file. This entry is derived from a study of PD-1 blockade in classical Hodgkin lymphoma (dated by TCRdb to the early 2020s). At the level of the whole study: Nivolumab dosing was 3 mg/kg intravenously every 2 weeks, continuing until either disease progression or unacceptable toxicity. To define a peripheral blood immune signature of response to PD-1 blockade in classical Hodgkin lymphoma, the study combined TCR beta sequencing with CyTOF. General findings and caveats noted by the study authors: Patients starting nivolumab less than 1 year after ASCT had lower diversity and were excluded from later analyses to avoid confounding by immune reconstitution. A significant rise by C4D1 was seen in CD4+ but not CD8+ TCR diversity (p=0.0027 vs p=0.16), with the rise being most apparent in complete responders (p=0.02). The study was restricted to a single clinical trial cohort, and the causes of repertoire differences, possibly disease activity or prior therapy, were left undefined. Baseline TCR diversity was reported to be lower in newly diagnosed patients than in healthy donors, and even lower in relapsed/refractory patients. Trial patients with a complete response had baseline diversity similar to that of newly diagnosed patients, while partial responders and progressors had significantly lower diversity.

The Qiagen DNeasy kit was used to extract genomic DNA from unsorted PBMCs and from the negatively selected CD4+ and CD8+ fractions. Amplification of TCR beta CDR3 regions was done by immunoSEQ multiplex PCR with primers that anneal to V and J segments. A synthetic immune receptor repertoire was used to minimize amplification bias, and remaining bias was computationally removed after sequencing. The original methods were these. Repertoire diversity was quantified as the Shannon entropy index using custom Python scripts. Unsorted, CD4+ and CD8+ repertoires were examined separately, except in combined analyses, for which CD4+ and CD8+ sequences were merged in silico. A clone counted as expanded when the clone's frequency after treatment rose at least 2-fold relative to C1D1, and clones undetected at baseline were given a pseudocount of 0.5. Singleton clones were defined as clones with 0 or 1 copy at C1D1, and non-singleton clones were defined as clones with 2 or more copies. By matching protein sequences in sorted samples from the same patient, clones expanded in unsorted samples were annotated as CD4+, CD8+ or unknown. Diversity changes from C1D1 to C4D1 were tested in paired samples using Wilcoxon tests. In its TCRdb copy, this immuneACCESS table keeps in-frame sequences only and misses some clones. Where compared with another copy, unresolved V genes explain less than half of these, and the others have no known cause. The V and J calls and clone size were taken over from that table, and D and trimming were inferred from the DNA. The sample profile shows around 66,000 clones; 71% of them were found once. Approximately 9.1% of the sample goes to the ten largest clones.

Sequences SGHRS (CDR1) and YFSETQ (CDR2) are obtained from the germline V gene. V is pared back by 3 bases and J by 1 base, with 10 bases lying between the germline termini. From its cysteine to its phenylalanine, the CDR3 spans 14 amino acids. The CDR3 DNA has 42 bases and is translated from base 1. The sample's time point, from its label and the paper: cycle 2 day 1 (C2D1) of nivolumab. Every trial patient had relapsed following autologous stem cell transplantation, and prior brentuximab vedotin exposure was what differed among cohorts A, B and C. The trial cohort was composed of about 58 patients with relapsed/refractory classical Hodgkin lymphoma, for whom complete response, partial response or progressive disease was recorded as best overall response. In the multi-cohort phase II CheckMate 205 trial, trial patients received single-agent nivolumab. Best overall response was determined by an independent review committee according to the 2007 International Working Group response criteria. Trial PBMCs were collected immediately before nivolumab initiation (C1D1) and during therapy at cycle 2 day 1 and cycle 4 day 1. Peripheral blood was collected in 8 mL Vacutainer Cell Preparation Tubes, from which PBMCs were isolated by centrifugation and then cryopreserved.

The chain was built from TRBV5-1 and TRBJ1-1, with the D gene not clear enough to name. The sequences come from peripheral blood mononuclear cells (PBMCs), collected before the second cycle of nivolumab. The TCR was taken from a human donor with classical Hodgkin lymphoma. The CDR3 region: CASSSKGPNTEAFF. The DNA is TGCGCCAGCAGCTCAAAAGGCCCGAACACTGAAGCTTTCTTT. The variable domain in full, with residues beyond the CDR3 obtained from the reference TRBV5-1 and TRBJ1-1 genes, is KAGVTQTPRYLIKTRGQQVTLSCSPISGHRSVSWYQQTPGQGLQFLFEYFSETQRNKGNFPGRFSGRQFSNSRSEMNVSTLELGDSALYLCASSSKGPNTEAFFGQGTRLTVV.